The 27 T cell receptor beta chains in this list originate from one sample, sequenced in a study of OX40 agonist ivuxolimab in advanced cancers. TCRdb's table, derived via immunoSEQ multiplex PCR, lists solely in-frame clones and lacks some. This sample has under 85,000 clones, with approximately 79% found just once. The specimen comprised CD4+ or CD8+ T cells sorted from blood, sampled in a trial of the OX40 agonist ivuxolimab. These receptors were obtained from an adult with an advanced solid tumor such as melanoma, head and neck, liver or kidney cancer.

The genes are TRBV11-2 and TRBJ2-7; TRBD1 might be the D (5 bases). The CDR3 has 15 residues. V gave up 5 bases and J gave up 5 bases, with 19 bases separating them. Germline CDR1 and CDR2: SGHAT and FQNNGV. The DNA for the CDR3 is TGTGCCAGCAGCCCAGGGCAGGGTAGCTGGGACGAGCAGTACTTC. Translating gives CASSPGQGSWDEQYF. Full variable domain (outside the CDR3, taken from reference TRBV11-2 and TRBJ2-7): EAGVAQSPRYKIIEKRQSVAFWCNPISGHATLYWYQQILGQGPKLLIQFQNNGVVDDSQLPKDRFSAERLKGVDSTLKIQPAKLEDSAVYLCASSPGQGSWDEQYFGPGTRLTVT.

This clone appeared once. Other DNA sequences within the sample encode an identical CDR3. This chain uses TRBV30 with TRBJ1-5; D is unresolved. V lost 3 bases to trimming and J lost 0 bases, with 6 bases between them. CDR1 and CDR2 (germline): GTSNPN, SVGIG (reference sequence). CDR3 size: 13 residues. CDR3 DNA: TGTGCCTGGAGCCGGGATAGCAATCAGCCCCAGCATTTT. Encoded protein: CAWSRDSNQPQHF. Full variable domain (outside the CDR3, taken from reference TRBV30 and TRBJ1-5): SQTIHQWPATLVQPVGSPLSLECTVEGTSNPNLYWYRQAAGRGLQLLFYSVGIGQISSEVPQNLSASRPQDRQFILSSKKLLLSDSGFYLCAWSRDSNQPQHFGDGTRLSIL.

The rearrangement joins TRBV6-1 to TRBJ1-5, with 7 nucleotides matching TRBD1. Germline CDR1 MNHNS, CDR2 SASEGT. V was clipped by 5 bases and J by 5 bases; unmatched bases: 3. The CDR3 extends over 13 amino acids. The CDR3: CASSPTGDQPQHF. CDR3 nucleotide sequence: TGTGCCAGCAGTCCCACAGGGGATCAGCCCCAGCATTTT.

This clone was recorded a few times. V is TRBV6-5 and J is TRBJ2-7; D gene unclear. This CDR3 is 13 amino acids long. Trimming cost V 0 bases and J 4 bases, with 7 bases left between them. Germline-derived CDR1 and CDR2 are MNHEY and SVGAGI. The CDR3 region is CASSYSTGYEQYF. The CDR3 nucleotides are TGTGCCAGCAGTTACTCGACGGGTTACGAGCAGTACTTC.

The chain employs TRBV5-6 and TRBJ2-1; 10 bases line up with TRBD1. Looked up from germline, CDR1 is SGHDT and CDR2 is YYEEEE. CDR3 size: 15 residues. The V and J ends lost 4 bases and 0 bases, in that order; junction bases with no gene match: 1. CDR3 residues: CASSRDRGSYNEQFF. In nucleotides, the CDR3 is TGTGCCAGCAGCAGGGACAGGGGCTCCTACAATGAGCAGTTCTTC.

For this clone: Other DNA sequences within the sample encode an identical CDR3. This chain joins TRBV9 and TRBJ1-5; the D is unclear. Germline V gene data show CDR1 as SGDLS and CDR2 as YYNGEE. The CDR3 has 14 residues. Trimming stripped 2 bases from V and 0 bases from J, with 6 bases between. The CDR3 here is CASSVGGSNQPQHF. The CDR3 bases are TGTGCCAGCAGCGTGGGCGGTAGCAATCAGCCCCAGCATTTT.

The chain carries TRBV19 and TRBJ1-1; D might be TRBD1 (6 bases). The V end lost 8 bases, the J end lost 4 bases, and 11 bases lay between the germline ends. Germline V gene lookup returns CDR1 LNHDA and CDR2 SQIVND (reference sequence). This CDR3 contains 12 residues. CDR3 loop: CASYGRGTEAFF. CDR3 bases: TGTGCCAGTTACGGCAGGGGCACTGAAGCTTTCTTT.

The chain carries TRBV6-1 and TRBJ1-1, with D unresolved. Germline CDR1 reads MNHNS; CDR2 reads SASEGT. The ends were cut back, 7 bases at V and 4 bases at J, with 10 bases in the middle. The CDR3 consists of 12 residues. The CDR3 coding sequence is TGTGCCAGCACGGTCCGGGGCACTGAAGCTTTCTTT. Translated: CASTVRGTEAFF.

The chain joins TRBV5-1 to TRBJ2-7; no firm D call. Germline lookup yields CDR1 SGHRS and CDR2 YFSETQ. The CDR3 is 12 amino acids. Trimming stripped 0 bases from V and 9 bases from J, with 10 bases between. CDR3 DNA sequence: TGCGCCAGCAGCTTGGGGGGTTTTGGGCAGTACTTC. Protein product: CASSLGGFGQYF.

The genes are TRBV10-3 and TRBJ2-7; no firm D call. Germline lookup yields CDR1 ENHRY and CDR2 SYGVKD. This CDR3 has 15 residues. Trimming pared 8 bases from V and 0 bases from J, leaving 17 bases between. The CDR3 bases are TGTGCCATCGGCCGTCTGAAGGGAATCTCCTACGAGCAGTACTTC. Translating gives CAIGRLKGISYEQYF.

This chain uses TRBV11-2 with TRBJ2-2, with D tentatively TRBD1 (5 bases). The CDR3 runs 16 residues. Germline lookup yields CDR1 SGHAT and CDR2 FQNNGV. With 0 bases removed from V and 0 bases from J, the gap between germline ends came to 8 bases. CDR3 loop: CASSLDGAANTGELFF. The CDR3, as DNA: TGTGCCAGCAGCTTAGATGGGGCGGCGAACACCGGGGAGCTGTTTTTT.

The chain combines TRBV6-5 with TRBJ1-5; a possible D gene is TRBD1 (6 bases). The V and J ends lost 6 bases and 4 bases respectively, with 7 bases between them. Germline CDR1 MNHEY, CDR2 SVGAGI. This CDR3 comprises 12 residues. CDR3 sequence: CASRGTNQPQHF. DNA for the CDR3: TGTGCCAGCAGGGGGACAAATCAGCCCCAGCATTTT.

The chain uses TRBV5-4 and TRBJ1-1; D gene unclear. This CDR3 comprises 15 residues. Looked up from germline, CDR1 is SGHNT and CDR2 is YYREEE (reference sequence). The V end lost 4 bases, the J end lost 1 base, and 14 bases lay between the germline ends. CDR3 amino acids: CASSAGVGPNTEAFF. The DNA of the CDR3 is TGTGCCAGCAGCGCTGGCGTCGGGCCGAACACTGAAGCTTTCTTT.

This clone was counted once. The chain combines TRBV21-1 with TRBJ2-7; TRBD1, the table's D call, was not compared with the DNA. TRBV21-1 corresponds to a pseudogene. This CDR3 is built from 14 residues. The CDR3: CASSKARTSYEQYF. CDR3 DNA: TGTGCCAGCAGCAAAGCGCGGACATCCTACGAGCAGTACTTC.

V is TRBV5-1 and J is TRBJ1-2, with D tentatively TRBD1 (5 bases). V was clipped by 4 bases and J by 4 bases, with 17 bases between them. The germline gives CDR1 SGHRS, CDR2 YFSETQ. This CDR3 is 15 amino acids long. The CDR3 DNA reads TGCGCCAGCAGCCCCGTCGGGGGTATCACCTATGGCTACACCTTC. Translated, it gives CASSPVGGITYGYTF.

Regarding this clone: The sample contains more than one DNA sequence encoding this CDR3. The chain combines TRBV7-2 with TRBJ1-1; D ambiguous. Trimming pared 5 bases from V and 0 bases from J, leaving 10 bases between. This CDR3 spans 14 amino acids. Germline CDR1 and CDR2: SGHTA and FQGNSA. CDR3 protein: CASSPGPLNTEAFF. CDR3 in DNA: TGTGCCAGCAGCCCCGGACCTCTGAACACTGAAGCTTTCTTT. The full variable domain, its missing parts supplied by reference TRBV7-2 and TRBJ1-1, is GAGVSQSPSNKVTEKGKDVELRCDPISGHTALYWYRQSLGQGLEFLIYFQGNSAPDKSGLPSDRFSAERTGGSVSTLTIQRTQQEDSAVYLCASSPGPLNTEAFFGQGTRLTVV.

This clone was picked up a small number of times. Germline and junction disagree at one end, which may indicate a read error. V usage is TRBV9 and J usage is TRBJ1-2; no firm D call. CDR3 length: 8 residues. CDR1 is SGDLS, CDR2 YYNGEE, per germline. CDR3: CASSETAF. CDR3 DNA: TGTGCCAGCAGCGAGACCGCCTTC.

About this clone itself: One end of the junction fails to match germline, which may point to a read error. The chain joins TRBV7-8 to TRBJ1-4; 10 positions match TRBD1. This CDR3 contains 16 residues. Germline CDR1 reads SGHVS; CDR2 reads FQNEAQ. The CDR3 DNA reads TGTGCCAGCAGCTTAATGCCGGGACAGGGGAATGGAAAACTGTTTTTT. As protein: CASSLMPGQGNGKLFF.

The V and J genes are TRBV14 and TRBJ1-4; D remains unclear. The length of the CDR3 is 14 residues. Trimming stripped 0 bases from V and 8 bases from J, with 10 bases between. From germline, CDR1 is SGHDN and CDR2 FVKESK. CDR3 sequence reads: CASSQEGLGEKLFF. CDR3 nucleotides: TGTGCCAGCAGCCAAGAGGGGTTAGGCGAAAAACTGTTTTTT.

This clone appeared a few times. The CDR3 loop reads CASIGTPMNTEAFF. CDR3 sequence (DNA): TGTGCCAGCATCGGGACCCCAATGAACACTGAAGCTTTCTTT. This chain joins TRBV6-5 and TRBJ1-1, with D possibly matching TRBD1 (5 bases). Germline CDR1 reads MNHEY; CDR2 reads SVGAGI. The CDR3 runs 14 residues. V was pared by 7 bases and J by 0 bases, with 12 bases between.

The chain combines TRBV5-1 with TRBJ2-1; 14 bases are a match to TRBD2. The CDR3 consists of 17 residues. CDR1 is SGHRS and CDR2 is YFSETQ in the germline V gene. The V segment lost 4 bases and the J segment 7 bases; nucleotides outside the gene matches: 10. CDR3 DNA sequence: TGCGCCAGCAGCCGCGGGACTAGCGGGAGTCGGGAGAATGAGCAGTTCTTC. It specifies CASSRGTSGSRENEQFF. The full variable domain, completed using reference TRBV5-1 and TRBJ2-1, is KAGVTQTPRYLIKTRGQQVTLSCSPISGHRSVSWYQQTPGQGLQFLFEYFSETQRNKGNFPGRFSGRQFSNSRSEMNVSTLELGDSALYLCASSRGTSGSRENEQFFGPGTRLTVL.

The chain links TRBV7-3 to TRBJ2-1, with unresolved D. The germline V and J ends were trimmed by 2 bases and 6 bases, with 8 bases remaining between them. This CDR3 spans 13 amino acids. Germline CDR1 SGHTA, CDR2 FQGTGA. CDR3 protein: CASSLLSGNEQFF. The CDR3 DNA reads TGTGCCAGCAGCTTACTGTCCGGCAATGAGCAGTTCTTC.

The V call is TRBV11-3, the J call TRBJ1-6; unclear D gene. The CDR3 totals 14 residues. V was trimmed by 4 bases and J by 0 bases, leaving 4 bases between them. Germline CDR1 is SGHNT and CDR2 is YENEEA. CDR3 bases: TGTGCCAGCAGCTCAAGCTCCTATAATTCACCCCTCCACTTT. As protein: CASSSSSYNSPLHF.

The rearrangement links TRBV4-3 to TRBJ2-2, with TRBD2 matching over 9 bases. Trimming cost V 2 bases and J 5 bases; bases outside gene matches: 9. The CDR3 runs 17 residues. Per the germline V gene, CDR1 is LGHNA and CDR2 is YSLEER. The CDR3 bases are TGCGCCAGCAGCCAAAATGGCGGGGGGGCCCCGACCGGGGAGCTGTTTTTT. Protein: CASSQNGGGAPTGELFF.

The J gene is TRBJ1-4, the V gene TRBV5-6; 9 bases align to TRBD1. The germline V gene encodes CDR1 SGHDT and CDR2 YYEEEE. The CDR3 is 17 residues long. J gave up 3 bases and V 4 bases, and 10 bases lay outside the gene matches. Written as DNA, the CDR3 is TGTGCCAGCAGCCCCGGGACAGGGCCTACCCCTAATGAAAAACTGTTTTTT. Residues: CASSPGTGPTPNEKLFF.

This clone was counted a single time. J is TRBJ2-2 and V is TRBV11-2; 14 bases line up with TRBD2. Unmatched junction bases numbered 6, after V lost 4 bases and J lost 2 bases. The CDR3 loop spans 18 amino acids. Germline-derived CDR1 and CDR2 are SGHAT and FQNNGV. Here the CDR3 reads CASSSPGLAGANTGELFF. In DNA form, the CDR3 reads TGTGCCAGCAGCTCCCCGGGACTAGCGGGGGCAAACACCGGGGAGCTGTTTTTT.

This clone has just one count. This chain uses TRBV5-6 with TRBJ2-1; D call uncertain. This CDR3 has 11 amino acids. Germline-derived CDR1 and CDR2 are SGHDT and YYEEEE. Trimming removed 4 bases from V and 6 bases from J, with 5 bases in between. CDR3 region: CASSRRNEQFF. The CDR3 DNA reads as TGTGCCAGCAGCCGCCGCAATGAGCAGTTCTTC.